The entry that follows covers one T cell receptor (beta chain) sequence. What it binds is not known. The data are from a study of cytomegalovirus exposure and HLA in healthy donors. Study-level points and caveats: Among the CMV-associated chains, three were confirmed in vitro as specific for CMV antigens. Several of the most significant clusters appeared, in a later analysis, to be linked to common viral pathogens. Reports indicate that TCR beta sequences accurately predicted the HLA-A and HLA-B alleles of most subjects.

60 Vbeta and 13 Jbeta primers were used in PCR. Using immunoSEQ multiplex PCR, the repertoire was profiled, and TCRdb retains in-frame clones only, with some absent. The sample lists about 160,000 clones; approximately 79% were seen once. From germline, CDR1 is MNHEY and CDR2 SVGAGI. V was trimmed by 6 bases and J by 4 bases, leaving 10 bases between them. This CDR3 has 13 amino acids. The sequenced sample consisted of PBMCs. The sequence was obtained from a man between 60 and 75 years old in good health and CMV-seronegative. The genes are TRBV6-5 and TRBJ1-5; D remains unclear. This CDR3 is CASSRDKNQPQHF. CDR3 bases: TGTGCCAGCAGCCGAGACAAGAATCAGCCCCAGCATTTT.